The subject of this entry is one T cell receptor (beta chain). Assay used: immunoSEQ multiplex PCR; TCRdb lists only in-frame clones, some missing. The sample has over 200,000 clones, just over 85% seen once. The record originates from a study of blood T cell repertoires in COVID-19. The wider study: COVID-19 samples collected from the United States, Italy and Spain covered acute and convalescent phases. The cDNA or gDNA used as material had been derived from T cells, B-cell-depleted T cells, or PBMCs.

The CDR3 length is 15 residues. CDR1 and CDR2 from the germline V gene are SGHVS and FQNEAQ. With 0 bases removed from V and 7 bases from J, the gap between germline ends came to 12 bases. Participants came from around 25 US areas, aged about 18 to 100 years. Cohort placement rested on clinical history that participants reported themselves. This clonotype originated in a man younger than 35 who had recovered from COVID-19. Sequenced: PBMCs or T cells enriched from blood (not recorded which). The chain employs TRBV7-8 and TRBJ2-2, with D possibly being TRBD1 (5 bases). Here the CDR3 reads CASSLARTPLGELFF. In DNA form, the CDR3 reads TGTGCCAGCAGCTTAGCCAGGACACCCCTCGGGGAGCTGTTTTTT.